This T cell receptor (beta chain) derives from a study of neurological immune-mediated disorders. This clonotype was seen repeatedly, ten times or more. CDR1 and CDR2 (germline): MNHEY, SVGAGI. There are 14 residues in the CDR3. Trimming left V 6 bases short and J 4 bases short, with 10 bases between. Every sequencing run produced over 200 million TCR-beta sequences that came from 15-18 subjects. In TCRdb, the 5' RACE reads were re-called with MiXCR into one record per CDR3 protein. The sample includes 66,000 or so distinct CDR3 sequences, around 3% seen only once; the top ten take around 3.8%. Sequenced material: PBMCs. The chain couples TRBV6-5 to TRBJ2-6; no clear D gene. This receptor was obtained from a man aged 35 to 55 with multiple sclerosis. This chain's CDR3 is CASSFNGGANVLTF. The CDR3 DNA reads as TGTGCCAGCAGCTTTAATGGGGGGGCCAACGTCCTGACTTTC.